This record looks at one T cell receptor (beta chain) sequence and its context. The data belong to a study of blood T cell repertoires in COVID-19. Study summary: Some COVID-19 samples were acute and others convalescent; all came from the United States, Italy and Spain. In each case, the material was cDNA or gDNA derived from T cells, B-cell-depleted T cells, or PBMCs.

Per the original data handling: For nucleated cells, counts were estimated from reference gene primer amplification. Here immunoSEQ multiplex PCR was the method, and the copy in TCRdb shows in-frame clones only, minus some. The V and J calls and clone size come from that table; D and trimming were worked out from the DNA. The table has 250,000 to 300,000 clones, about four fifths seen once. The CDR3 runs to 14 residues. In germline, CDR1 is LGHNA, CDR2 YNFKEQ. V shed 0 bases and J shed 1 base, with 6 bases lying between them. The chain uses TRBV4-2 and TRBJ1-2, with a tentative D call TRBD1 (5 bases). Sequences were obtained from peripheral blood. This sequence was found in a woman aged 18-29 years with acute or convalescent COVID-19. CDR3 sequence reads: CASSQDQGNYGYTF. The CDR3 DNA sequence: TGTGCCAGCAGCCAAGATCAGGGTAACTATGGCTACACCTTC.